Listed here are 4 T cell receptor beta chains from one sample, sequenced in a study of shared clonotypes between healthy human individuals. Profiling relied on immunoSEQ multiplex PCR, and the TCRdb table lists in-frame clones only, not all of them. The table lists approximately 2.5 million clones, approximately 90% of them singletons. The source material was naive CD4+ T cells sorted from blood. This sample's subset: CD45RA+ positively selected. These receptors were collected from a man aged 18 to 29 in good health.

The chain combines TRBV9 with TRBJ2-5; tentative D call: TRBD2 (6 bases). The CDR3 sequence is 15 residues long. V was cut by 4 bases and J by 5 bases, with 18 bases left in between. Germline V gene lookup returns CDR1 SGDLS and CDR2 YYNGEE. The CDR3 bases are TGTGCCAGCAGCATCCAGGTGGGGAGCGGGGAGACCCAGTACTTC. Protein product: CASSIQVGSGETQYF.

The DNA of the CDR3 is TGTGCCAGCAGTGATCGGACCGACAGCTATGGCTACACCTTC. The encoded protein is CASSDRTDSYGYTF. V usage is TRBV6-1 and J usage is TRBJ1-2; possible D gene TRBD1, 5 bases. There are 14 residues in the CDR3. V dropped 3 bases and J dropped 4 bases, with 12 bases sitting between them. From germline, CDR1 is MNHNS and CDR2 SASEGT.

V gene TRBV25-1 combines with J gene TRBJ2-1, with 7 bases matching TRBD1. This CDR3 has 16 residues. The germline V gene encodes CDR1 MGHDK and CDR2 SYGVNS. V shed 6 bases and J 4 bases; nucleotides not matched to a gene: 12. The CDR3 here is CASSEDPGQSYNEQFF. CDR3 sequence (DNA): TGTGCCAGCAGCGAAGACCCGGGACAGAGTTACAATGAGCAGTTCTTC.

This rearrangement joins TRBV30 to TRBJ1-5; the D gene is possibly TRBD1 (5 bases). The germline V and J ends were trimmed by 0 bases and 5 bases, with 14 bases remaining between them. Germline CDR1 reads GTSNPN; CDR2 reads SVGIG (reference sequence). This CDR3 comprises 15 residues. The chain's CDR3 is CAWSVSGTTYQPQHF. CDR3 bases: TGTGCCTGGAGTGTAAGCGGGACGACTTATCAGCCCCAGCATTTT. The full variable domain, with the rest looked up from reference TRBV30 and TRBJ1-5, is SQTIHQWPATLVQPVGSPLSLECTVEGTSNPNLYWYRQAAGRGLQLLFYSVGIGQISSEVPQNLSASRPQDRQFILSSKKLLLSDSGFYLCAWSVSGTTYQPQHFGDGTRLSIL.